The 12 T cell receptor beta chains below all came from one sample that was sequenced in a study of early T cells in non-severe SARS-CoV-2 infection. TCRdb used MiXCR to reprocess the 5' RACE reads, holding one entry per CDR3 protein. The repertoire holds approximately 29,000 distinct CDR3 sequences, with 5.5% to 7.5% as singletons. This sample comprised whole blood, obtained at baseline. The receptor set was obtained from an adult who was a healthcare worker with PCR-confirmed SARS-CoV-2 infection or an uninfected control (not recorded which).

This clonotype was counted at least ten times. The gene calls are TRBV5-1 and TRBJ1-4, with D possibly being TRBD1 (6 bases). The V gene lost 4 bases and the J gene lost 8 bases, with 15 bases spanning the gap. CDR1 and CDR2 from the germline V gene are SGHRS and YFSETQ. This CDR3 comprises 14 residues. The CDR3 coding sequence is TGCGCCAGCAGCCAAACAGGGAGTCAAGAAAAACTGTTTTTT. Translated, it gives CASSQTGSQEKLFF.

The rearrangement joins TRBV28 to TRBJ1-5; TRBD1 matches 9 bases. The V gene's germline CDR1 is MDHEN and CDR2 SYDVKM. The CDR3 covers 15 residues. J lost 7 bases, V lost 3 bases, and 7 bases had no gene match. The CDR3 sequence: CASSLGQGFRQPQHF. DNA for the CDR3: TGTGCCAGCAGTTTGGGACAGGGATTTCGGCAGCCCCAGCATTTT.

This clonotype has at least ten counts. The chain joins TRBV11-3 to TRBJ1-5; D might be TRBD1 (6 bases). The V end was cut by 2 bases, the J end by 5 bases, with 19 bases between. The CDR3 spans 17 residues. From germline, CDR1 is SGHNT and CDR2 YENEEA. For the CDR3, the DNA is TGTGCCAGCAGCTTACCCCAGGGGCAGGGAATGGATCAGCCCCAGCATTTT. The encoded protein is CASSLPQGQGMDQPQHF.

Ten or more counts support this clonotype. The CDR3 region is CATSDYAGTGENNEQFF. The CDR3, as DNA: TGTGCCACCAGTGATTACGCCGGGACAGGGGAGAACAATGAGCAGTTCTTC. The chain recombines TRBV24-1 with TRBJ2-1; 10 bases are shared with TRBD1. J gave up 5 bases and V 2 bases, and 8 bases lay outside the gene matches. Germline CDR1 is KGHDR and CDR2 is SFDVKD. The CDR3 sequence is 17 residues long.

This clonotype occurred many times. The rearrangement links TRBV5-1 to TRBJ2-1; 7 nucleotides line up with TRBD2. The CDR3 sequence is 14 residues long. The trim removed 4 bases at V and 6 bases at J, leaving 7 bases unmatched. CDR1 and CDR2 from the germline V gene are SGHRS and YFSETQ. CDR3 amino acids: CASSGRTGGNEQFF. CDR3 nucleotides: TGCGCCAGCAGCGGAAGAACGGGAGGCAATGAGCAGTTCTTC.

Ten or more counts support this clonotype. This sequence joins TRBV15 and TRBJ2-1; D remains ambiguous. Germline V gene sequence: CDR1 LNHNV, CDR2 YYDKDF (reference sequence). The CDR3 runs 13 residues. V was trimmed by 1 base and J by 4 bases, leaving 5 bases between them. The CDR3, as DNA: TGTGCCACCAGCAGAGCTCTGTACAATGAGCAGTTCTTC. Its protein product is CATSRALYNEQFF.

This clonotype was observed a handful of times. The V and J genes are TRBV19 and TRBJ2-5; perhaps TRBD2 as D (7 bases). The germline gives CDR1 LNHDA, CDR2 SQIVND (reference sequence). The CDR3 is made up of 15 amino acids. V lost 5 bases and J 2 bases, leaving 15 bases between the germline ends. In DNA form, the CDR3 reads TGTGCCAGTAGTCCCGTACAGGGAGGGCAAGAGACCCAGTACTTC. Translated: CASSPVQGGQETQYF.

This clonotype was detected ten times or more. The V gene is TRBV7-9, the J gene TRBJ2-1; D is undetermined. V gave up 2 bases and J gave up 3 bases, with 2 bases separating them. This CDR3 comprises 12 residues. Per the germline V gene, CDR1 is SEHNR and CDR2 is FQNEAQ (reference sequence). CDR3 coding DNA: TGTGCCAGCAGCTTAATCTACAATGAGCAGTTCTTC. Amino acids: CASSLIYNEQFF.

Turning to this clonotype: A single base separates this from a much larger clone, so it may be a read error. This chain links TRBV18 with TRBJ2-6; D remains ambiguous. The CDR3 contains 16 residues. CDR1 is KGHSH, CDR2 LQKENI, per germline. CDR3 coding DNA: TGTGCCGGCTCACCACAACCACCTTCCGGGGCCAACGTCCTGACTTTC. Translation: CAGSPQPPSGANVLTF.

The sample holds many counts of this clonotype. The chain recombines TRBV29-1 with TRBJ2-5; TRBD2 agrees at 10 bases. Germline V lookup: CDR1 SQVTM, CDR2 ANQGSEA. The V segment lost 6 bases and the J segment 9 bases; nucleotides outside the gene matches: 7. The CDR3 is 12 residues long. The CDR3 DNA reads TGCAGCGTGGGGACTAGCGAAGGGGCCCAGTACTTC. Its protein is CSVGTSEGAQYF.

In this sample, this clonotype turned up many times. This chain uses TRBV20-1 with TRBJ2-1; the D is unclear. Germline-derived CDR1 and CDR2 are DFQATT and SNEGSKA (reference sequence). This CDR3 comprises 13 residues. Trimming removed 2 bases from V and 1 base from J, with 6 bases in between. CDR3 sequence reads: CSARQSSYNEQFF. The CDR3 nucleotides read TGCAGTGCTAGACAGTCTTCCTACAATGAGCAGTTCTTC.

The rearrangement uses TRBV11-1 and TRBJ2-7; D is ambiguous. The germline V gene encodes CDR1 SGHAT and CDR2 FQDESV (reference sequence). The CDR3 is 14 residues long. The ends were cut back, 0 bases at V and 4 bases at J, with 10 bases in the middle. CDR3 bases: TGTGCCAGCAGCTTAGCGGGCGGAAGTTACGAGCAGTACTTC. Protein: CASSLAGGSYEQYF.